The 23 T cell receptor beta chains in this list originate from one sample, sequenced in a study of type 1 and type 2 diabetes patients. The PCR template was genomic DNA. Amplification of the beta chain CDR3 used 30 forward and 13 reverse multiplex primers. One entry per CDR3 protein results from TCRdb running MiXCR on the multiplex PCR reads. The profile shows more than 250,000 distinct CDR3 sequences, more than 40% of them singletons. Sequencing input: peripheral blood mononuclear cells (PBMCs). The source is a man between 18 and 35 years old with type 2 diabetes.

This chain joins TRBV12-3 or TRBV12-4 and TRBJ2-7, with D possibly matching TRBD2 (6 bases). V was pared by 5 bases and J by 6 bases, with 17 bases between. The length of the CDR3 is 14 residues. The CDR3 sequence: CASSLGGGEVEQYF. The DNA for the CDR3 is TGTGCCAGCAGTCTGGGGGGAGGTGAAGTCGAGCAGTACTTC.

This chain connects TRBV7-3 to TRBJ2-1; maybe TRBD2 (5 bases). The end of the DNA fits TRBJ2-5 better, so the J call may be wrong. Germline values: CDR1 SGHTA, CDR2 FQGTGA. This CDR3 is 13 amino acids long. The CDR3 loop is CASSSSTEGTQYF. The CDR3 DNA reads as TGTGCCAGCAGCAGTTCCACCGAGGGGACCCAGTACTTC.

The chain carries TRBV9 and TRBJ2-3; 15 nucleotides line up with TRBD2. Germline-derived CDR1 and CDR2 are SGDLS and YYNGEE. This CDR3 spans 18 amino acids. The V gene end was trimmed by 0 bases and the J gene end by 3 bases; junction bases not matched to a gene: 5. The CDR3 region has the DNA TGTGCCAGCAGCGTAGACGGGACTAGCGGGGGGTATACAGATACGCAGTATTTT. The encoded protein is CASSVDGTSGGYTDTQYF.

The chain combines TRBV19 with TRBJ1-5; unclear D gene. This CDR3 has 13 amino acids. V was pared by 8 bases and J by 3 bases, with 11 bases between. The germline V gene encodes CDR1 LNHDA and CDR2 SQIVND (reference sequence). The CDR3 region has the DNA TGTGCCAGTGCCTTTGGGAACAATCAGCCCCAGCATTTT. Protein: CASAFGNNQPQHF.

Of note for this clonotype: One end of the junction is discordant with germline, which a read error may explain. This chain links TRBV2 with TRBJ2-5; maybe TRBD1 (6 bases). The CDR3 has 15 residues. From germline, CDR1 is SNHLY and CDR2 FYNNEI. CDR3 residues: CAISESRTVQETQYF. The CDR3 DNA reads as TGTGCCATCAGTGAGTCTAGGACAGTCCAAGAGACCCAGTACTTC.

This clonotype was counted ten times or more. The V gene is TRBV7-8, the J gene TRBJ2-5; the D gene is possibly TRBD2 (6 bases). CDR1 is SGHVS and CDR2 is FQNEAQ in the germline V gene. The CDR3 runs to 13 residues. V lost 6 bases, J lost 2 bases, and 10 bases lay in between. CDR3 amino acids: CASSLDYQETQYF. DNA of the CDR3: TGTGCCAGCAGTCTGGACTATCAAGAGACCCAGTACTTC.

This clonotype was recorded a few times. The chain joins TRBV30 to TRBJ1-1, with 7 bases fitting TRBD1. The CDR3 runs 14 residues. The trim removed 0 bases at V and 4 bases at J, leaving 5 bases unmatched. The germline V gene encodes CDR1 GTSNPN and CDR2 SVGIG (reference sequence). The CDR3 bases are TGTGCCTGGAGTGTACGGTCAGGGGGCACTGAAGCTTTCTTT. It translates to CAWSVRSGGTEAFF.

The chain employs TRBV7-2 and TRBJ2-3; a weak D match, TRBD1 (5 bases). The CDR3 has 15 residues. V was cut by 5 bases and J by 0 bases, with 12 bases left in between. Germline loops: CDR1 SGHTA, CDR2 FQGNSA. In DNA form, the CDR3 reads TGTGCCAGCAGCGACCGGACACGAAGCACAGATACGCAGTATTTT. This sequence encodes CASSDRTRSTDTQYF.

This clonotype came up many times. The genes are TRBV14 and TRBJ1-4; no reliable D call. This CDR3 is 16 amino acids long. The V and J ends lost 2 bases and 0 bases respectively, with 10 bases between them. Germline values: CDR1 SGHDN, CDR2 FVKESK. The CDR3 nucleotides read TGTGCCAGCAGCCAAAGACTTACAGCAACTAATGAAAAACTGTTTTTT. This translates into CASSQRLTATNEKLFF. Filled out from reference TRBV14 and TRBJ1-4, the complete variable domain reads EAGVTQFPSHSVIEKGQTVTLRCDPISGHDNLYWYRRVMGKEIKFLLHFVKESKQDESGMPNNRFLAERTGGTYSTLKVQPAELEDSGVYFCASSQRLTATNEKLFFGSGTQLSVL.

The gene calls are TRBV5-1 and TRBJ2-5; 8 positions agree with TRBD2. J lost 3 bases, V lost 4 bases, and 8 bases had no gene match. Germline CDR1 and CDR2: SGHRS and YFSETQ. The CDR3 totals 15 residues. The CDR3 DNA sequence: TGCGCCAGCAGCCAGAACCCGGGACTAGAAGAGACCCAGTACTTC. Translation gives CASSQNPGLEETQYF. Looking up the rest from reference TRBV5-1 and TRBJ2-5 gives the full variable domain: KAGVTQTPRYLIKTRGQQVTLSCSPISGHRSVSWYQQTPGQGLQFLFEYFSETQRNKGNFPGRFSGRQFSNSRSEMNVSTLELGDSALYLCASSQNPGLEETQYFGPGTRLLVL.

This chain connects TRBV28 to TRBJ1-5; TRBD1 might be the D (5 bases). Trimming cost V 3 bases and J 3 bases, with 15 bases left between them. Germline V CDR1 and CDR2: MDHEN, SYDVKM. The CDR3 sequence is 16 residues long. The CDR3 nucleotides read TGTGCCAGCAGTTTCATAAGGGGAACAGCCAATCAGCCCCAGCATTTT. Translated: CASSFIRGTANQPQHF.

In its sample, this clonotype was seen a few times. The CDR3 bases are TGCGCCAGCAGCCAAGATTTGAGCGGGGGGGCCAATGAGCAGTTCTTC. The encoded protein is CASSQDLSGGANEQFF. V and J are TRBV4-3 and TRBJ2-1; 10 nucleotides line up with TRBD2. V shed 0 bases and J 6 bases; nucleotides not matched to a gene: 5. The germline gives CDR1 LGHNA, CDR2 YSLEER. The CDR3 has 16 amino acids.

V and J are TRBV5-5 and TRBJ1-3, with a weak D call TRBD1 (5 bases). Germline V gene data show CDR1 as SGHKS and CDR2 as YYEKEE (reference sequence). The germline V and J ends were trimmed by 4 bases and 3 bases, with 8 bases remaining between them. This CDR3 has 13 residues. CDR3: CASSRDFGNTIYF. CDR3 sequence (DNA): TGTGCCAGCAGCCGGGACTTTGGAAACACCATATATTTT.

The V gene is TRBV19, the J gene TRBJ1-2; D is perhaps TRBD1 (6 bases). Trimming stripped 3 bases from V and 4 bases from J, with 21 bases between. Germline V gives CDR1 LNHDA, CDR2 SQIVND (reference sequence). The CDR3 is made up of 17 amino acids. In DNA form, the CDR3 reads TGTGCCAGTAGTATCGGCGGCGTATTGGGGGCGGGCTATGGCTACACCTTC. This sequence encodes CASSIGGVLGAGYGYTF.

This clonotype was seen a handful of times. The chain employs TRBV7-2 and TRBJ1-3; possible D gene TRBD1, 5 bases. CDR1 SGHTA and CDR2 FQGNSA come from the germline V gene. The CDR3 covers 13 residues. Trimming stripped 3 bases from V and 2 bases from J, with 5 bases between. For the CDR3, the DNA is TGTGCCAGCAGCTTGGGGGCTGGAAACACCATATATTTT. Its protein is CASSLGAGNTIYF.

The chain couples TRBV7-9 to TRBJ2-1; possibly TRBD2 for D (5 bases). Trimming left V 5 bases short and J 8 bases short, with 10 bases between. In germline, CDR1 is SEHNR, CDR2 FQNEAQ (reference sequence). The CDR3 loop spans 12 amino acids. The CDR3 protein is CASSSAGDEQFF. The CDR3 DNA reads TGTGCCAGCAGCAGCGCCGGGGATGAGCAGTTCTTC.

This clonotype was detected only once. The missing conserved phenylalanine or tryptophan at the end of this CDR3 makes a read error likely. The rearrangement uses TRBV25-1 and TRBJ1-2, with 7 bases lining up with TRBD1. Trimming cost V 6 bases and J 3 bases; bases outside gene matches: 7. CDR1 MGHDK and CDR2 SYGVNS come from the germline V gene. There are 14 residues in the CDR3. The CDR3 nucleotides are TGTGCCAGCAGCCAACAGACAGGGCACTATGGCTACACCCTC. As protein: CASSQQTGHYGYTL.

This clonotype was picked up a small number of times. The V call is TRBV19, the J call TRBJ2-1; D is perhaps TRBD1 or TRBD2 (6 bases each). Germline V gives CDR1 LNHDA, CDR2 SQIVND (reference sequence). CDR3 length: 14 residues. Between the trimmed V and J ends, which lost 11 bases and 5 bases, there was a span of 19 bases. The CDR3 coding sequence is TGTGCCTGCAAGGGGGACTTCACCCACAATGAGCAGTTCTTC. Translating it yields CACKGDFTHNEQFF.

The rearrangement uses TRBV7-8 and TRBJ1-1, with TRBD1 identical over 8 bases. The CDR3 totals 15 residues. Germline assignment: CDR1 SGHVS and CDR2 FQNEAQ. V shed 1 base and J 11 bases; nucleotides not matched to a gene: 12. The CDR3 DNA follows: TGTGCCAGCAGCTTAGTCGAGACAGGGGCCTTCGGCGCTTTCTTT. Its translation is CASSLVETGAFGAFF.

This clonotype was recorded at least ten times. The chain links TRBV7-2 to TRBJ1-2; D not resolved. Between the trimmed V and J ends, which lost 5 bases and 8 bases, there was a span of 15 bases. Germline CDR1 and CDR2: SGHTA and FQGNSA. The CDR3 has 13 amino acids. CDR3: CASSLGPAGGYTF. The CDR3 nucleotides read TGTGCCAGCAGCCTCGGTCCAGCGGGGGGCTACACCTTC.

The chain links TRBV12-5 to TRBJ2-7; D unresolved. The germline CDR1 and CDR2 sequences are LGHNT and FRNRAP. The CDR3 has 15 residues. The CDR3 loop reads CASSVDFRMPYEQYF. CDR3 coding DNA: TGTGCCAGCAGCGTAGACTTCCGTATGCCCTACGAGCAGTACTTC.

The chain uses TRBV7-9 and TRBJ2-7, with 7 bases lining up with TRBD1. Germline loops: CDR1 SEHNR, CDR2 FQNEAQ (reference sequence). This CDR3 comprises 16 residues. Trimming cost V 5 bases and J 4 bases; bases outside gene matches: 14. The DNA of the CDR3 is TGTGCCAGCAGCCTCACCTCGGGACAGATCGCATACGAGCAGTACTTC. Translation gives CASSLTSGQIAYEQYF.

The CDR3 loop reads CASKRGSGYTF. The CDR3 DNA is TGTGCCAGCAAGCGGGGAAGTGGCTACACCTTC. The chain employs TRBV28 and TRBJ1-2; D is unresolved. CDR1 is MDHEN and CDR2 is SYDVKM in the germline V gene. The V end was cut by 7 bases, the J end by 7 bases, with 10 bases between. This CDR3 is 11 amino acids long.